The 3 T cell receptor beta chains listed next were all sequenced from one sample in a study of beta chain features in type 1 diabetes. Investigators reverse transcribed all isolated RNA, so they sequenced expressed TCRB transcripts. Some clones are missing from TCRdb's copy, which holds only in-frame ones; the method was immunoSEQ multiplex PCR. Among 300,000 to 450,000 clones, 10% to 15% were seen once, and the ten largest hold roughly 0.015%. Sequencing used naive CD4+ T cells from blood. These receptors were obtained from a man between 18 and 29 years old in good health.

The chain couples TRBV2 to TRBJ2-7, with D perhaps TRBD1 (5 bases). The CDR3 covers 12 residues. Trimming took 6 bases from V and 2 from J, leaving 8 bases between them. CDR1 and CDR2 from the germline V gene are SNHLY and FYNNEI. This CDR3 is CASRSDTYEQYF. Here the CDR3 DNA reads TGTGCCAGCAGATCGGACACCTACGAGCAGTACTTC. The full variable domain, completed using reference TRBV2 and TRBJ2-7, is EPEVTQTPSHQVTQMGQEVILRCVPISNHLYFYWYRQILGQKVEFLVSFYNNEISEKSEIFDDQFSVERPDGSNFTLKIRSTKLEDSAMYFCASRSDTYEQYFGPGTRLTVT.

This clone was found a few times. V usage is TRBV11-2 and J usage is TRBJ1-6; D might be TRBD1 (6 bases). V lost 5 bases, J lost 7 bases, and 24 bases lay in between. CDR1 is SGHAT and CDR2 is FQNNGV in the germline V gene. This CDR3 is 18 amino acids long. In DNA form, the CDR3 reads TGTGCCAGCAGCAGAAGACGGGGGGCAGAGGGGCCAAATTCACCCCTCCACTTT. Encoded protein: CASSRRRGAEGPNSPLHF.

Only a few counts were recorded for this clone. The chain recombines TRBV30 with TRBJ1-2, with D perhaps TRBD1 (6 bases). V lost 2 bases and J 3 bases, leaving 19 bases between the germline ends. From germline, CDR1 is GTSNPN and CDR2 SVGIG (reference sequence). The CDR3 is 16 residues long. The CDR3 is CAWSPWTALRDYGYTF. CDR3 nucleotides: TGTGCCTGGAGTCCTTGGACAGCCCTCAGAGACTATGGCTACACCTTC.